This T cell receptor beta chain appears in the sequencing data of a study of blood T cell repertoires in COVID-19. The overall study: Sites across the United States, Italy and Spain contributed samples from acute and convalescent COVID-19. Sample material is recorded as cDNA or gDNA derived from T cells, B-cell-depleted T cells, or PBMCs.

V lost 0 bases and J lost 0, with 12 bases in between. There are 17 residues in the CDR3. The germline V gene encodes CDR1 LGHNA and CDR2 YNFKEQ. In the authors' workflow: Estimates of nucleated cell counts were drawn from the amplification of reference gene primers. Sequenced by immunoSEQ multiplex PCR; TCRdb stores in-frame clones only, minus some. From that table come the V and J calls and clone size; the DNA was used to work out D and trimming. Here the sample spans 230,000 or so clones, about 88% being singletons. The chain links TRBV4-2 to TRBJ1-3; maybe TRBD1 (5 bases). The receptor's source is a woman in her thirties or forties who had recovered from COVID-19. The sample comprised peripheral blood. CDR3 sequence reads: CASSQDNRGPSGNTIYF. For the CDR3, the DNA is TGTGCCAGCAGCCAAGATAATAGGGGCCCCTCTGGAAACACCATATATTTT.